This TCR beta chain was retrieved from a study of CD8+CD57+ T cells in acquired aplastic anemia. About the study: The DNA of sorted CD4+ and CD8+ cells averaged about 3 ug. Study-level points and caveats: Patients had approximately 29 CD8+ CDR3 sequences in common with controls (the shared set).

The sequenced patients had an expansion of CD8+CD57+ cells seen by flow cytometry. Blood sampling was performed on the patients, and none of them had received therapy by then. CDR3 and TCR beta VDJ profiling relied on genomic DNA as the template. TCRdb processed the reads anew with MiXCR; each CDR3 protein has one entry. The sample has about 180,000 distinct CDR3 sequences, less than 60% seen once; the top ten hold more than 0.85%. In the case of this clonotype: Its antigen remains unknown.

Germline CDR1 reads LNHDA; CDR2 reads SQIVND (reference sequence). This CDR3 region has 13 residues. Between the trimmed V and J ends, which lost 3 bases and 8 bases, there was a span of 12 bases. The origin of this receptor is a human donor with aplastic anemia. This chain uses TRBV19 with TRBJ2-3, with D perhaps given as TRBD1 or TRBD2 (6 bases each). The sample taken for sequencing was sorted CD4+, CD8+, or CD8+CD57+ T cells (not recorded which) from PBMCs. CDR3 protein: CASSMGRGGTQYF. CDR3 sequence (DNA): TGTGCCAGTAGTATGGGCAGGGGAGGTACGCAGTATTTT.